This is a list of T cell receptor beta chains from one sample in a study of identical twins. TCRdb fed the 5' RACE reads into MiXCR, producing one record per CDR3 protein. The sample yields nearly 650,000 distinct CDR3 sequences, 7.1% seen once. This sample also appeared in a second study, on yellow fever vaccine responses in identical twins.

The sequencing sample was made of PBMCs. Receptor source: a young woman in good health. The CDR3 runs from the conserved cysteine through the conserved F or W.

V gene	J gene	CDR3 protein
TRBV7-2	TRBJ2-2	CASSRGDRLPGELFF
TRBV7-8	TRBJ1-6	CASSPLGSPLHF
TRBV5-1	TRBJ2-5	CASSLGKGVGETQYF
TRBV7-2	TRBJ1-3	CASSPPQGAGNTIYF
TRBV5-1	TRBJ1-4	CASSSDRAGEKLFF
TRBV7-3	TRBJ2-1	CASSLTASSYNEQFF
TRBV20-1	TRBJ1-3	CSAFEFSGNTIYF
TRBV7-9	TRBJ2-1	CASSSPYFGPFF
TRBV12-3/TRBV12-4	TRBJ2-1	CASSFWATSTEQFF
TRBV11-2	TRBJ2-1	CASSPRGTALASNEQFF
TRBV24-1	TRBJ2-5	CATSDWSAEETQYF
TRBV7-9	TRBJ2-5	CASSSFGGLQETQYF
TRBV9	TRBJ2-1	CASTPLGLAYNEQFF
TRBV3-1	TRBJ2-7	CASSQPTLAGIIYEQYF
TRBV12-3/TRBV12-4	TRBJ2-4	CASSLTDPKNIQYF
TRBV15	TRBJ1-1	CATSGNGNTEAFF
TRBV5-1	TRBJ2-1	CASSSEMTGAGIDEQFF
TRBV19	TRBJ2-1	CASEDSTQDNEQFF
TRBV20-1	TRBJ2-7	CSARPPLAGISYEQYF
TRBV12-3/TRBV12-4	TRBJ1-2	CASSLVGKGYTF
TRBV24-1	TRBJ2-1	CATSDPTGARDNEQFF
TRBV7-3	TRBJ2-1	CASSFSAGVINEQFF
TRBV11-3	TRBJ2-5	CASSRGTDYQETQYF
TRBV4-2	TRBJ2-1	CASSQDQAGGPYNEQFF
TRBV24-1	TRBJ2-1	CATSDQGQKAYNEQFF
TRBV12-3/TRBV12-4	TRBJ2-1	CASSPRWGEQFF
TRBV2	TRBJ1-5	CASSERAGAQPQHF
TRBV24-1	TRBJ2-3	CATSDTPGLAGPTDTQYF
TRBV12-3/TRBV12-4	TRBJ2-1	CASSLWLAVKYNEQFF
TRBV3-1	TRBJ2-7	CASSHGTSSYEQYF
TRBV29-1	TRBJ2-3	CSVAPAAGHTDTQYF
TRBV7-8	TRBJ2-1	CASSLGAGPPDNEQFF
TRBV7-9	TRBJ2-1	CASRWWASGNSYEQFF
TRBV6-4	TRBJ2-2	CASSEGTGNTGELFF
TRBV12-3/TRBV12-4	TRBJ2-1	CASSLGGLFKQFF
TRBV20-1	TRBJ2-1	CSAPRVVYNEQFF
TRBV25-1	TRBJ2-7	CASQRQSYEQYF
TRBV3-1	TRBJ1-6	CASRASTGNNSPLHF
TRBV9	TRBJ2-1	CASSVVGSGSVQFF
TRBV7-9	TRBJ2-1	CASTATEGEQFF
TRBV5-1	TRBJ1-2	CASRQQEANYGYTF
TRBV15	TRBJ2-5	CATSREGLTQYF
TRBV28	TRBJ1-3	CASSLTGQGSGNTIYF
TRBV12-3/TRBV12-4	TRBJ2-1	CASSLVGAYNEQFF
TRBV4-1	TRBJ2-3	CASSQGPSGTDTQYF
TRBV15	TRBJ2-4	CATSRDGVETGEIKNIQYF
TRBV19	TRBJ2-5	CASSRYLGETQYF
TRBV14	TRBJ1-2	CASSQDWTGANYGYTF
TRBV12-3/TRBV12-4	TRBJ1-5	CASSSGQGLFQPQHF
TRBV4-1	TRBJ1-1	CASSQKAGDTEAFF
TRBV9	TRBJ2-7	CASSAFGGGTYEQYF
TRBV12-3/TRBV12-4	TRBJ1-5	CASSHYGTGNNQPQHF
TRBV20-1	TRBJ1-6	CSASGGGNSPLHF
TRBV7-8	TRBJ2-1	CASSLGSGQVF